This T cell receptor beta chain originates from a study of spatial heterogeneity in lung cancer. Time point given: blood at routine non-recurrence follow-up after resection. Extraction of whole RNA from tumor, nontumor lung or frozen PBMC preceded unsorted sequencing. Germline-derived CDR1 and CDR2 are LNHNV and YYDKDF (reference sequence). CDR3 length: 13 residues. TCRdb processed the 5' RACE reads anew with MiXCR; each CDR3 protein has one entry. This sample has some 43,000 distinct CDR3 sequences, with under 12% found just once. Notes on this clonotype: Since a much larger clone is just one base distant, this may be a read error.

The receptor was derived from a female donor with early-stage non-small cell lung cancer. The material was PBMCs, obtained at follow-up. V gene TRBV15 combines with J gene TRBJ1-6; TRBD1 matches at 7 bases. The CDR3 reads CVTSRGNNSPLHF. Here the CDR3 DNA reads TGTGTCACCAGCAGGGGGAATAATTCACCCCTCCACTTT.